This T cell receptor beta chain was recorded in a study of T cells expressing NK-cell markers. Germline-derived CDR1 and CDR2 are DFQATT and SNEGSKA (reference sequence). The CDR3 is 19 residues long. From its re-call of the 5' RACE reads, TCRdb lists each CDR3 protein once, without DNA. This sample's clone table lists 150,000 to 180,000 distinct CDR3 sequences. The sequencing input was blood T cells: a sorted CD56 or NKG2C T cell subset, CD4+ or CD8+ T cells, or bulk PBMC T cells (not recorded which). The source is a woman in her 50s in good health. The chain links TRBV20-1 to TRBJ2-1; TCRdb proposes TRBD2, but this gene call is untestable without DNA. CDR3 sequence reads: CSASKTSGSLHYGDNEQFF.